This T cell receptor beta chain derives from a study of breast tumors, draining lymph nodes, adjacent tissues. Study observations and caveats: Luminal-like breast cancer showed significantly greater tumor-nontumor repertoire similarity than basal-like breast cancer did. Most tumor T cells seemingly derive from lymph node, then expand in tumor. Tumor T cell lymph node origin was a supported hypothesis, not proven. Compared with lymph nodes, tumors were less diverse; compared with nontumor tissue, more.

This CDR3 contains 12 residues. V was pared by 4 bases and J by 3 bases, with 7 bases between. Germline CDR1 SGHAT, CDR2 FQNNGV. TCRdb used MiXCR to reprocess the multiplex PCR reads, holding one entry per CDR3 protein. Here the sample spans over 250,000 distinct CDR3 sequences, around 30% being singletons. In its sample, this clonotype was seen many times. The antigen is undetermined. Samples came from axillary lymph nodes draining the breast cancer. The receptor was derived from a female donor with breast cancer. Some clones in this sample may be carry-over from other donors' samples. This chain connects TRBV11-2 to TRBJ2-7; no definite D call. The sample comprised axillary lymph node tissue. The CDR3 here is CASSSFGYEQYF. CDR3 DNA sequence: TGTGCCAGCAGCTCCTTCGGCTACGAGCAGTACTTC.